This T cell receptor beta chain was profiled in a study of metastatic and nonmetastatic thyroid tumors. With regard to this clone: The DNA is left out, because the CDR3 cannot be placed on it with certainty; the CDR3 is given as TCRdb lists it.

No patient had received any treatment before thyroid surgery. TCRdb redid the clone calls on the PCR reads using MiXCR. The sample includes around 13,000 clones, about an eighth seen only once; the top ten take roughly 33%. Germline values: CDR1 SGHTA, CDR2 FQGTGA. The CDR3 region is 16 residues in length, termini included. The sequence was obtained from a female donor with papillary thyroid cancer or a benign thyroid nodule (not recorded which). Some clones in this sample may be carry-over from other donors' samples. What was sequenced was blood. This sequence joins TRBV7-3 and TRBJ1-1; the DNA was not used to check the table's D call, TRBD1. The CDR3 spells CASSLAAWAKGTAPFF.